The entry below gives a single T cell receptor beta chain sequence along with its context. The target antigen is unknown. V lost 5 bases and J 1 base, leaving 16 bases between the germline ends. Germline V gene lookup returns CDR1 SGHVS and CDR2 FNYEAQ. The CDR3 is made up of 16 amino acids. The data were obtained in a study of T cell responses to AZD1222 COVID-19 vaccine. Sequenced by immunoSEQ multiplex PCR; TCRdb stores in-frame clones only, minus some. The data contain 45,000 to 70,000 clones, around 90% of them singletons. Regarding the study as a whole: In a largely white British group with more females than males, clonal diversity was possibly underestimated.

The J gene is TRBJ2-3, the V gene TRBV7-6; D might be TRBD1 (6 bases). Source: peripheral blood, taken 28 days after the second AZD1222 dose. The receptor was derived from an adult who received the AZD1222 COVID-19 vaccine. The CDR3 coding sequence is TGTGCCAGCAGCCCACTAAGGGGGAGCGGCACAGATACGCAGTATTTT. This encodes CASSPLRGSGTDTQYF.